Following are 30 T cell receptor beta chains from one sample sequenced in a study of OX40 agonist ivuxolimab in advanced cancers. Profiled with immunoSEQ multiplex PCR; TCRdb holds only in-frame clones, not every one. The table records 30,000 to 40,000 clones, roughly 84% of them present only once. The sample was CD4+ or CD8+ T cells sorted from blood, taken in a trial of the OX40 agonist ivuxolimab. These receptors all come from an adult with an advanced solid tumor such as melanoma, head and neck, liver or kidney cancer.

The chain uses TRBV11-3 and TRBJ2-3, with 7 bases that match TRBD1. The CDR3 spans 14 residues. Germline V gene lookup returns CDR1 SGHNT and CDR2 YENEEA. With V trimmed by 5 bases and J by 2 bases, 4 bases remained unmatched. In nucleotides, the CDR3 is TGTGCCAGCAGCATGGGGACAGACACAGATACGCAGTATTTT. This codes for CASSMGTDTDTQYF.

A few counts support this clone. The chain links TRBV4-1 to TRBJ1-5; D is ambiguous. From germline, CDR1 is MGHRA and CDR2 YSYEKL. CDR3 length equals 13 residues. Between the trimmed V and J ends, which lost 1 base and 7 bases, there was a span of 8 bases. DNA of the CDR3: TGCGCCAGCAGCCAAGCGGGTAACCAGCCCCAGCATTTT. Translated: CASSQAGNQPQHF.

The CDR3 loop is CASGTGAPSTF. CDR3 DNA sequence: TGTGCCAGCGGGACAGGGGCCCCTAGTACCTTC. The chain is built from TRBV11-2 and TRBJ1-2; 10 positions agree with TRBD1. The CDR3 sequence is 11 residues long. Germline V gene data show CDR1 as SGHAT and CDR2 as FQNNGV. The J segment lost 14 bases and the V segment lost 8 bases, leaving 8 bases of the junction unmatched.

The chain combines TRBV30 with TRBJ2-1; unclear D gene. V shed 0 bases and J shed 6 bases, with 9 bases lying between them. Germline V gene data show CDR1 as GTSNPN and CDR2 as SVGIG (reference sequence). The CDR3 is 13 amino acids. The CDR3 loop reads CAWSVQTFNEQFF. The CDR3 nucleotides read TGTGCCTGGAGTGTACAGACCTTCAATGAGCAGTTCTTC.

The chain has TRBV5-5 and TRBJ1-1; D is uncertain. Germline V gene data show CDR1 as SGHKS and CDR2 as YYEKEE (reference sequence). The CDR3 has 14 amino acids. V was trimmed by 4 bases and J by 3 bases, leaving 13 bases between them. CDR3: CASSPVGGHTEAFF. The CDR3 DNA reads TGTGCCAGCAGCCCCGTTGGAGGACACACTGAAGCTTTCTTT.

The chain carries TRBV9 and TRBJ2-2; 10 bases line up with TRBD1. V was pared by 4 bases and J by 5 bases, with 8 bases of the junction left unmatched. This CDR3 contains 16 residues. Germline V lookup: CDR1 SGDLS, CDR2 YYNGEE. CDR3 in amino acids: CASSSQTGGPTGELFF. CDR3 nucleotides: TGTGCCAGCAGCTCTCAGACAGGGGGCCCGACCGGGGAGCTGTTTTTT.

The chain uses TRBV7-2 and TRBJ1-5, with D possibly being TRBD1 (6 bases). The germline CDR1 and CDR2 sequences are SGHTA and FQGNSA. This CDR3 has 15 residues. V was clipped by 5 bases and J by 4 bases, with 15 bases between them. CDR3: CASSLLGGANQPQHF. The DNA for the CDR3 is TGTGCCAGCAGCCTCCTCGGGGGCGCTAATCAGCCCCAGCATTTT.

The V gene is TRBV6-5, the J gene TRBJ1-1, with 7 positions matching TRBD1. Germline V gene sequence: CDR1 MNHEY, CDR2 SVGAGI. V was pared by 6 bases and J by 4 bases, with 8 bases of the junction left unmatched. The length of the CDR3 is 14 residues. The CDR3 nucleotides read TGTGCCAGCAGCCCCAGGGGGATAGGCACTGAAGCTTTCTTT. It encodes CASSPRGIGTEAFF.

This chain connects TRBV30 to TRBJ2-1; D might be TRBD2 (6 bases). V lost 3 bases and J 12 bases, leaving 12 bases between the germline ends. In germline, CDR1 is GTSNPN, CDR2 SVGIG (reference sequence). The CDR3 contains 11 residues. CDR3: CAWRTGDMQFF. Written as DNA, the CDR3 is TGTGCCTGGAGAACGGGAGACATGCAGTTCTTC.

This clone was recorded once. Other DNA sequences within the sample encode an identical CDR3. V and J are TRBV4-2 and TRBJ1-1; D perhaps matches TRBD1 (5 bases). Trimming shortened V by 4 bases and J by 1 base, and 7 bases separated the two germline ends. The length of the CDR3 is 13 residues. Germline V gene sequence: CDR1 LGHNA, CDR2 YNFKEQ. The CDR3 sequence: CASSLGGNTEAFF. CDR3 in DNA: TGTGCCAGCAGCCTGGGGGGGAACACTGAAGCTTTCTTT.

The chain carries TRBV20-1 and TRBJ1-4; D is undetermined. The CDR3 spans 10 residues. Looked up from germline, CDR1 is DFQATT and CDR2 is SNEGSKA (reference sequence). CDR3: CRAWLEKLFF. The DNA of the CDR3 is TGCAGGGCCTGGCTGGAAAAACTGTTTTTT.

This chain links TRBV11-2 with TRBJ2-7; 10 nucleotides match TRBD1. Germline trimming cut 1 base from V and 4 bases from J; bases unmatched to any gene: 4. The CDR3 loop spans 15 amino acids. From germline, CDR1 is SGHAT and CDR2 FQNNGV. As DNA, the CDR3 is TGTGCCAGCAGCTTAGCCCCGGGACAGGGGTACGAGCAGTACTTC. Translated, it gives CASSLAPGQGYEQYF. Full variable domain (remainder filled in from reference TRBV11-2 and TRBJ2-7): EAGVAQSPRYKIIEKRQSVAFWCNPISGHATLYWYQQILGQGPKLLIQFQNNGVVDDSQLPKDRFSAERLKGVDSTLKIQPAKLEDSAVYLCASSLAPGQGYEQYFGPGTRLTVT.

This chain links TRBV7-9 with TRBJ2-7; 10 bases are shared with TRBD2. CDR3 size: 14 residues. Germline CDR1 SEHNR, CDR2 FQNEAQ (reference sequence). V trimming: 4 bases; J trimming: 6 bases; junction bases outside the gene matches: 6. In DNA, the CDR3 is TGTGCCAGCAGCTCAGCGGGAGGGCCGGGCGAGCAGTACTTC. Protein: CASSSAGGPGEQYF. The complete variable domain, with remaining parts taken from reference TRBV7-9 and TRBJ2-7, reads DTGVSQNPRHKITKRGQNVTFRCDPISEHNRLYWYRQTLGQGPEFLTYFQNEAQLEKSRLLSDRFSAERPKGSFSTLEIQRTEQGDSAMYLCASSSAGGPGEQYFGPGTRLTVT.

V and J are TRBV6-1 and TRBJ2-3; possible D gene TRBD1, 6 bases. Germline assignment: CDR1 MNHNS and CDR2 SASEGT. V dropped 5 bases and J dropped 5 bases, with 14 bases sitting between them. The CDR3 extends over 14 amino acids. The CDR3 here is CASSIQGSGDTQYF. CDR3 nucleotide sequence: TGTGCCAGCAGTATTCAGGGGTCCGGAGATACGCAGTATTTT.

The V call is TRBV2, the J call TRBJ1-4; D unclear. V lost 3 bases, J lost 4 bases, and 12 bases lay in between. The CDR3 covers 15 residues. The V gene's germline CDR1 is SNHLY and CDR2 FYNNEI. CDR3 bases: TGTGCCAGCAGTGATACCCTGCTGAGTAATGAAAAACTGTTTTTT. This translates into CASSDTLLSNEKLFF.

The rearrangement uses TRBV18 and TRBJ2-3; TRBD1 aligns across 9 bases. CDR3 length equals 15 residues. V shed 6 bases, J shed 0 bases, and the junction held 4 bases outside the gene matches. Germline lookup yields CDR1 KGHSH and CDR2 LQKENI. In DNA form, the CDR3 reads TGTGCCAGCTCTCCGGGGACAGGGAGCACAGATACGCAGTATTTT. Translated: CASSPGTGSTDTQYF.

This clone was seen just once. The chain combines TRBV7-9 with TRBJ2-2, with D unresolved. This CDR3 is 16 amino acids long. Deletions cut 5 bases from V and 3 bases from J, with 16 bases between. Germline V CDR1 and CDR2: SEHNR, FQNEAQ (reference sequence). The DNA for the CDR3 is TGTGCCAGCAGCGAAGGTCGCCTTCTAGACACCGGGGAGCTGTTTTTT. Its translation is CASSEGRLLDTGELFF.

J is TRBJ2-5 and V is TRBV4-2; 8 bases align to TRBD2. The V gene end was trimmed by 0 bases and the J gene end by 2 bases; junction bases not matched to a gene: 5. Germline V CDR1 and CDR2: LGHNA, YNFKEQ. The CDR3 runs 16 residues. As DNA, the CDR3 is TGTGCCAGCAGCCAAGATCGGGGACTAGATCAAGAGACCCAGTACTTC. Translated, it gives CASSQDRGLDQETQYF.

The chain has TRBV5-6 and TRBJ2-7; TRBD1 matches 8 bases. The CDR3 runs 15 residues. Trimming cost V 3 bases and J 7 bases; bases outside gene matches: 12. Germline values: CDR1 SGHDT, CDR2 YYEEEE. The CDR3 here is CASSYSLDRELEQYF. The CDR3 DNA is TGTGCCAGCAGCTACTCCTTGGACAGGGAATTAGAGCAGTACTTC.

The V and J genes are TRBV4-1 and TRBJ1-1; D unclear. CDR1 MGHRA and CDR2 YSYEKL come from the germline V gene. This CDR3 comprises 16 residues. V lost 0 bases and J lost 4, with 15 bases in between. This CDR3 is CASSQDKGALGTEAFF. CDR3 nucleotides: TGCGCCAGCAGCCAAGATAAAGGAGCCCTGGGCACTGAAGCTTTCTTT.

The rearrangement links TRBV11-2 to TRBJ1-2; a possible D gene is TRBD1 (6 bases). V was cut by 0 bases and J by 6 bases, with 14 bases left in between. Germline V gene lookup returns CDR1 SGHAT and CDR2 FQNNGV. This CDR3 is built from 15 residues. The CDR3 DNA reads TGTGCCAGCAGCTTAGATTATGCAGGGGTCGATGGCTACACCTTC. It encodes CASSLDYAGVDGYTF.

The V call is TRBV28, the J call TRBJ1-5, with a tentative D call TRBD1 (5 bases). Trimming left V 3 bases short and J 4 bases short, with 13 bases between. CDR3 length: 15 amino acids. CDR1 MDHEN and CDR2 SYDVKM come from the germline V gene. CDR3: CASSFLGATNQPQHF. CDR3 coding DNA: TGTGCCAGCAGTTTTCTCGGGGCGACTAATCAGCCCCAGCATTTT.

The chain links TRBV25-1 to TRBJ2-3, with 7 bases identical to TRBD2. The CDR3 is 17 residues long. The ends lost 3 bases at V and 4 bases at J; junction bases unmatched: 13. The germline gives CDR1 MGHDK, CDR2 SYGVNS. CDR3 in amino acids: CASSDPSPIGRADTQYF. CDR3 nucleotides: TGTGCCAGCAGTGACCCCTCCCCTATTGGGAGGGCAGATACGCAGTATTTT.

The V gene is TRBV10-3, the J gene TRBJ1-6, with TRBD1 identical over 10 bases. This CDR3 region has 15 residues. The V gene's germline CDR1 is ENHRY and CDR2 SYGVKD. The V and J ends lost 7 bases and 7 bases, in that order; junction bases with no gene match: 7. The CDR3 DNA follows: TGTGCCATCAAGGAGGGACAGGGGAAAAATTCACCCCTCCACTTT. Translation gives CAIKEGQGKNSPLHF.

V is TRBV11-1 and J is TRBJ1-3; no clear D. CDR1 and CDR2 (germline): SGHAT, FQDESV (reference sequence). The CDR3 sequence is 16 residues long. The V and J ends lost 4 bases and 0 bases respectively, with 13 bases between them. The CDR3 sequence is CASSSAAGSSGNTIYF. The CDR3 nucleotides read TGTGCCAGCAGCTCCGCGGCCGGCAGCTCTGGAAACACCATATATTTT.

This clone was observed a few times. The chain links TRBV6-5 to TRBJ2-5; 9 nucleotides agree with TRBD1. CDR3 length equals 14 residues. Germline CDR1 and CDR2: MNHEY and SVGAGI. Losses at the gene ends were 6 bases for V and 5 bases for J; bases not matched to a gene: 7. This CDR3 is CASRSTGGMETQYF. The CDR3 DNA sequence: TGTGCCAGCAGGTCTACAGGGGGCATGGAGACCCAGTACTTC.

The V gene is TRBV30, the J gene TRBJ1-4; the D gene is possibly TRBD1 (6 bases). CDR1 is GTSNPN, CDR2 SVGIG, per germline (reference sequence). The CDR3 spans 14 residues. The V end lost 0 bases, the J end lost 6 bases, and 11 bases lay between the germline ends. The CDR3 is CAWSVGRGDEKLFF. The CDR3 DNA reads TGTGCCTGGAGTGTGGGGAGGGGGGATGAAAAACTGTTTTTT.

V and J are TRBV5-8 and TRBJ1-1; D is uncertain. The CDR3 has 15 amino acids. Germline lookup yields CDR1 SGHTS and CDR2 YDEGEE. V lost 2 bases and J 0 bases, leaving 11 bases between the germline ends. The chain's CDR3 is CASSLRKVMNTEAFF. The CDR3 nucleotides are TGTGCCAGCAGCTTAAGAAAGGTCATGAACACTGAAGCTTTCTTT.

The chain carries TRBV5-4 and TRBJ1-1; TRBD1 agrees at 9 bases. The J segment lost 3 bases and the V segment lost 3 bases, leaving 6 bases of the junction unmatched. The V gene's germline CDR1 is SGHNT and CDR2 YYREEE (reference sequence). The CDR3 consists of 15 residues. CDR3: CASSSVQGADTEAFF. The CDR3 coding sequence is TGTGCCAGCAGCTCTGTACAGGGGGCGGACACTGAAGCTTTCTTT.

This rearrangement joins TRBV30 to TRBJ2-7; no reliable D call. Germline CDR1 GTSNPN, CDR2 SVGIG (reference sequence). This CDR3 spans 11 amino acids. V lost 2 bases and J 3 bases, leaving 5 bases between the germline ends. The CDR3 DNA reads TGTGCCTGGAGTCAACTCTACGAGCAGTACTTC. Translating it yields CAWSQLYEQYF.